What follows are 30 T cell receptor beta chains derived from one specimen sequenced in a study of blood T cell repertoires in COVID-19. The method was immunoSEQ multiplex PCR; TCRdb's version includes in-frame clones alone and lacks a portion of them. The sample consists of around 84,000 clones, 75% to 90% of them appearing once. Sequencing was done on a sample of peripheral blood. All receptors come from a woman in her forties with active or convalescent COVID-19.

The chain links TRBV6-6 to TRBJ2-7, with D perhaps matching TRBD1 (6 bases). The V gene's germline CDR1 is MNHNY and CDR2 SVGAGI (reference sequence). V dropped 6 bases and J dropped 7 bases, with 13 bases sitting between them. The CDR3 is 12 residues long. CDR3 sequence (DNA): TGTGCCAGCAGGCAACAGGGTGGAGAGCAGTACTTC. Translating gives CASRQQGGEQYF.

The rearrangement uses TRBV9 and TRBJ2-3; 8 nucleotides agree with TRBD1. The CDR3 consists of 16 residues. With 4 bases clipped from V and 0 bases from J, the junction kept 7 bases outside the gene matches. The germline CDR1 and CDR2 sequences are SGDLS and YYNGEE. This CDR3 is CASSPRTGLSTDTQYF. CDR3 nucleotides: TGTGCCAGCAGCCCCCGGACAGGGCTGAGCACAGATACGCAGTATTTT.

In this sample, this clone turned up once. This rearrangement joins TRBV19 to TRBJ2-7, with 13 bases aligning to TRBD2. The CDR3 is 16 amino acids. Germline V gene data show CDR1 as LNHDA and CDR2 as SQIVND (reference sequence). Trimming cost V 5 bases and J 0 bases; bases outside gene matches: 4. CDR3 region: CASSSRTSGSSYEQYF. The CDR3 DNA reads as TGTGCCAGTAGTTCAAGGACTAGCGGGAGCTCCTACGAGCAGTACTTC.

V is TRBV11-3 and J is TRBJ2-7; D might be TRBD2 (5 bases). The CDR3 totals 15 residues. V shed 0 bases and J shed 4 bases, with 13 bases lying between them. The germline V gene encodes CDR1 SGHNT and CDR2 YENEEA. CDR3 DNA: TGTGCCAGCAGCTTAGAAACTGGGGAGAGGTACGAGCAGTACTTC. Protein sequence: CASSLETGERYEQYF.

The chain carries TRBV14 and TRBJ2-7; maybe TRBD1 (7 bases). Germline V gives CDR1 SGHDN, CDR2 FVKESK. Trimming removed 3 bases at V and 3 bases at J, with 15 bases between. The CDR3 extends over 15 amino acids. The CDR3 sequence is CASSHGRRGHYEQYF. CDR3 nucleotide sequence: TGTGCCAGCAGCCACGGGAGAAGGGGGCACTACGAGCAGTACTTC.

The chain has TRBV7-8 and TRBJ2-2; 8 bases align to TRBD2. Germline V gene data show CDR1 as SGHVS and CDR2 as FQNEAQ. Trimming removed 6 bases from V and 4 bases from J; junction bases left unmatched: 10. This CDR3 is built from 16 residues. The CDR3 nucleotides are TGTGCCAGCAGTGGCGTAGCGGGATTGGGCACCGGGGAGCTGTTTTTT. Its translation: CASSGVAGLGTGELFF.

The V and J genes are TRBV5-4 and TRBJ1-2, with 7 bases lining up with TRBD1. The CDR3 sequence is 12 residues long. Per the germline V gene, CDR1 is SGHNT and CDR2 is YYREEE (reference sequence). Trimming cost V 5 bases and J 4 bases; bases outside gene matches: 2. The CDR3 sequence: CASRTGIYGYTF. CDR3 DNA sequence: TGTGCCAGCAGGACAGGGATCTATGGCTACACCTTC. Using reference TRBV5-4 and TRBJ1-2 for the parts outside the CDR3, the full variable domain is ETGVTQSPTHLIKTRGQQVTLRCSSQSGHNTVSWYQQALGQGPQFIFQYYREEENGRGNFPPRFSGLQFPNYSSELNVNALELDDSALYLCASRTGIYGYTFGSGTRLTVV.

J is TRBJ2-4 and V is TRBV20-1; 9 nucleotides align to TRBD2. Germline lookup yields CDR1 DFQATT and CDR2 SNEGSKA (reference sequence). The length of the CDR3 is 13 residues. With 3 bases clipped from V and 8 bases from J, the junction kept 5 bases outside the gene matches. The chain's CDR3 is CSASGLAGHIQYF. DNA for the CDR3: TGCAGTGCTAGTGGTCTAGCGGGACACATTCAGTACTTC.

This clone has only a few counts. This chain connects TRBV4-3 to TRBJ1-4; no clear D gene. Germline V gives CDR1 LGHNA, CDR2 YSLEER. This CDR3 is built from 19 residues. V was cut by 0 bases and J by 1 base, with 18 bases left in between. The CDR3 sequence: CASSQDWVGMGGTNEKLFF. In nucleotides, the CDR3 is TGCGCCAGCAGCCAAGATTGGGTGGGCATGGGAGGAACTAATGAAAAACTGTTTTTT.

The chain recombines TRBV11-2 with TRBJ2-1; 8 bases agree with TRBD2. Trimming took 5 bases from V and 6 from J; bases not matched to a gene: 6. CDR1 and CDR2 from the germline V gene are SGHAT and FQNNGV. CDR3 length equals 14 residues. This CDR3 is CASSVGTRLNEQFF. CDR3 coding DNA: TGTGCCAGCAGCGTCGGGACTAGACTCAATGAGCAGTTCTTC.

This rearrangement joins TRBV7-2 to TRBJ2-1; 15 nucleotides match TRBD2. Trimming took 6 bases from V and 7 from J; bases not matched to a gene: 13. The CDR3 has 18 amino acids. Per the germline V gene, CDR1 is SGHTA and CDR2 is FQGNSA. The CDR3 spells CASRLSAGGLAGGNEQFF. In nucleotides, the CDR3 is TGTGCCAGCAGGCTGTCGGCGGGGGGACTAGCGGGAGGTAATGAGCAGTTCTTC.

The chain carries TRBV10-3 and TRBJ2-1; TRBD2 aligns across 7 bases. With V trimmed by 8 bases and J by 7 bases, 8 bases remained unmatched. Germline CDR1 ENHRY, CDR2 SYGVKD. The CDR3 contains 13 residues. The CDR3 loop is CAIQRGLENEQFF. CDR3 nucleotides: TGTGCCATCCAGCGGGGCCTGGAAAATGAGCAGTTCTTC.

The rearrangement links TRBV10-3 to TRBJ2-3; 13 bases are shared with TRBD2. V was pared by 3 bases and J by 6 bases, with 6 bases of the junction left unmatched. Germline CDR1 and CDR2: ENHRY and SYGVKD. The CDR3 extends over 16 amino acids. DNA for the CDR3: TGTGCCATCAGTGACCCCGGACTAGCGGGGGTGGATACGCAGTATTTT. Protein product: CAISDPGLAGVDTQYF.

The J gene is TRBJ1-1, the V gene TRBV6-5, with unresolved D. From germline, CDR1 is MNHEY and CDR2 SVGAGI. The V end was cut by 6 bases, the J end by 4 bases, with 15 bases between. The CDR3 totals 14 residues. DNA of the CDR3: TGTGCCAGCAGGGACCTTGGAGGCTCCACTGAAGCTTTCTTT. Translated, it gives CASRDLGGSTEAFF.

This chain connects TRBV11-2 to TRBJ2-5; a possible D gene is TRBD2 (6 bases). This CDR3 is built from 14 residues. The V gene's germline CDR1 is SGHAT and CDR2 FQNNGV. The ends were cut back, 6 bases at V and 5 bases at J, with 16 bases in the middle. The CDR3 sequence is CASRLPGLFETQYF. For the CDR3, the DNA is TGTGCCAGCAGATTACCGGGACTCTTTGAGACCCAGTACTTC.

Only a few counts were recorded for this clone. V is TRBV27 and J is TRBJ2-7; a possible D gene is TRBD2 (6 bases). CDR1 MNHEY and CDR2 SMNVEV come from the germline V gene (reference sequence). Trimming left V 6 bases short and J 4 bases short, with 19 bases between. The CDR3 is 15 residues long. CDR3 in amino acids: CASSPWGGGGYEQYF. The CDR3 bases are TGTGCCAGCAGCCCTTGGGGCGGAGGAGGGTACGAGCAGTACTTC.

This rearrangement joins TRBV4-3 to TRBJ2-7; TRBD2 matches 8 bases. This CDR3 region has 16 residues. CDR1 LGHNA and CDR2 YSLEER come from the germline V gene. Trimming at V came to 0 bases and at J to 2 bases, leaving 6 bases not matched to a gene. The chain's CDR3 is CASSQELSGGPYEQYF. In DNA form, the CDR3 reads TGCGCCAGCAGCCAAGAATTAAGCGGGGGTCCCTACGAGCAGTACTTC.

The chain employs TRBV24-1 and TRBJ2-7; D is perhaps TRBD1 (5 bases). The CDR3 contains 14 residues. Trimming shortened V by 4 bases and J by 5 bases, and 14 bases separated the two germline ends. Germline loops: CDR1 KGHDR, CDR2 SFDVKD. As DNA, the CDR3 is TGTGCCACCAGTGAGTCAGGGTCCACTGACGAGCAGTACTTC. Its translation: CATSESGSTDEQYF.

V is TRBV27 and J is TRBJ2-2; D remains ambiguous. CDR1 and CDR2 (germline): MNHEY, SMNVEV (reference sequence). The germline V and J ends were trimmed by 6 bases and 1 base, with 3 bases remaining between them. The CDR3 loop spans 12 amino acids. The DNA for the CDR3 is TGTGCCAGCAGCCGGAACACCGGGGAGCTGTTTTTT. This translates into CASSRNTGELFF.

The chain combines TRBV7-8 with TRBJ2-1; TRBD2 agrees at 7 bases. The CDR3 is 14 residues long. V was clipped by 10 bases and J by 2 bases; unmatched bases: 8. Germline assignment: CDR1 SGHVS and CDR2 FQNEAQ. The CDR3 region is CATTLADAYNEQFF. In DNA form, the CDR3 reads TGTGCCACCACTCTAGCGGACGCCTACAATGAGCAGTTCTTC. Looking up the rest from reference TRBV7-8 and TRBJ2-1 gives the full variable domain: GAGVSQSPRYKVAKRGQDVALRCDPISGHVSLFWYQQALGQGPEFLTYFQNEAQLDKSGLPSDRFFAERPEGSVSTLKIQRTQQEDSAVYLCATTLADAYNEQFFGPGTRLTVL.

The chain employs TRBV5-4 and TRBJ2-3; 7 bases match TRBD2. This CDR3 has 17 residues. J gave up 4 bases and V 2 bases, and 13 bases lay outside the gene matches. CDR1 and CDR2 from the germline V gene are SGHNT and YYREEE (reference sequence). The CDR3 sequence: CASSFPKGRGISDTQYF. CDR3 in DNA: TGTGCCAGCAGCTTTCCGAAGGGGCGGGGGATTTCAGATACGCAGTATTTT.

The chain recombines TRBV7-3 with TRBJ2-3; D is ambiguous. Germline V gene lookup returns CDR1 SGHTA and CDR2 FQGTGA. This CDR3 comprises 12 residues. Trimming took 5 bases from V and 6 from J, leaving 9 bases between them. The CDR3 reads CASSPTGDTQYF. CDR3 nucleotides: TGTGCCAGCAGCCCAACCGGGGATACGCAGTATTTT.

CDR3 amino acids: CASSIWAEAFF. The CDR3 nucleotides are TGTGCCAGTAGTATTTGGGCGGAAGCTTTCTTT. The chain carries TRBV19 and TRBJ1-1; D is unclear. The CDR3 has 11 residues. V lost 3 bases and J 8 bases, leaving 7 bases between the germline ends. Germline-derived CDR1 and CDR2 are LNHDA and SQIVND (reference sequence).

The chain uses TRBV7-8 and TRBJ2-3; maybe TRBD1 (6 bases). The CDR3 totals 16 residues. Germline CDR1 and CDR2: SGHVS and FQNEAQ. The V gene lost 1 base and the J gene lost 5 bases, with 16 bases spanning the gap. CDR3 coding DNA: TGTGCCAGCAGCTTAGTAGGGGGACACGCGAAAGATACGCAGTATTTT. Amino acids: CASSLVGGHAKDTQYF.

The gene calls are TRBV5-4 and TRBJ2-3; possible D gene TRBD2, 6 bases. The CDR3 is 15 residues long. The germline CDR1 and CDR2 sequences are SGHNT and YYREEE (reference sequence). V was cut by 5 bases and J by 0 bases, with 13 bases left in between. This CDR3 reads CASRMGGSSTDTQYF. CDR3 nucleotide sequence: TGTGCCAGCAGGATGGGAGGTTCTAGCACAGATACGCAGTATTTT.

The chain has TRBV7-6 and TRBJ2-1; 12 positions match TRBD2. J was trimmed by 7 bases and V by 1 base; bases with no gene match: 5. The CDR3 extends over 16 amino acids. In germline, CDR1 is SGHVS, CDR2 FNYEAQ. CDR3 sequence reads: CASSLGSLAGGNEQFF. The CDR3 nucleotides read TGTGCCAGCAGCTTAGGATCGCTAGCGGGGGGGAATGAGCAGTTCTTC.

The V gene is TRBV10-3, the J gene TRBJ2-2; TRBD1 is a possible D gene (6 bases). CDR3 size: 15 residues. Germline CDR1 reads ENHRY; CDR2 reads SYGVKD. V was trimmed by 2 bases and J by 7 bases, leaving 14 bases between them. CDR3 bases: TGTGCCATCAGTGAGGGGGGCCCAGTAGGCGGGGAGCTGTTTTTT. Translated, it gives CAISEGGPVGGELFF.

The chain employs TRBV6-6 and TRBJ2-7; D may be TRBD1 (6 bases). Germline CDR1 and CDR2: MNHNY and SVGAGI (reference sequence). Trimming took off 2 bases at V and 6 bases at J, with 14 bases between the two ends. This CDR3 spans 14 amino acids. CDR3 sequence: CASSYPEQGAEQYF. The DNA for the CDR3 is TGTGCCAGCAGTTACCCTGAACAGGGTGCCGAGCAGTACTTC.

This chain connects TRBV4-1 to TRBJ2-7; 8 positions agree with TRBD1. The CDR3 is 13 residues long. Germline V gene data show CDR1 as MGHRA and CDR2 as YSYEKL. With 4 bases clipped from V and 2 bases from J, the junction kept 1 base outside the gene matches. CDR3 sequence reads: CASSRTGTYEQYF. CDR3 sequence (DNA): TGCGCCAGCAGCCGGACAGGGACCTACGAGCAGTACTTC.

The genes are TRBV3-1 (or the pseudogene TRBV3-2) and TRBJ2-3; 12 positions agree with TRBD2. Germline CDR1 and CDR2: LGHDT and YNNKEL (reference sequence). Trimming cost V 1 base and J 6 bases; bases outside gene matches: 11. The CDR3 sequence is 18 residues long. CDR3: CASSQGASTSGRRDTQYF. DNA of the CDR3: TGTGCCAGCAGCCAAGGGGCCTCAACTAGCGGGAGGAGGGATACGCAGTATTTT.